This entry concerns a single T cell receptor beta chain. Its cognate antigen is unknown. Each sample's TCRB immunosequencing used roughly 500 nanograms of biopsy DNA. Clones were sequenced by immunoSEQ multiplex PCR, and TCRdb holds only the in-frame ones, with some missing. There are around 13,000 clones in the sample; around 69% occur only once, and over 7% lies in the top ten. CDR1 and CDR2 (germline): ENHRY, SYGVKD. CDR3 length: 14 amino acids. Trimming removed 2 bases at V and 8 bases at J, with 15 bases between. This specimen belongs to a study of T cell repertoires in ileal Crohn's disease. Regarding the study as a whole: Within the first postoperative year, endoscopy came at median roughly seven months. Clonality above 26.8% at surgery always came with endoscopic recurrence.

Time point in this sample: neoterminal ileum biopsy at postoperative endoscopy, about 6 months after surgery. Included were adult ileal or ileocolonic Crohn's patients indicated for ileocolonic resection. The V and J genes are TRBV10-3 and TRBJ1-2; D is possibly TRBD1 (6 bases). This TCR derives from an adult with Crohn's disease. The sequenced material came from ileal tissue. CDR3 amino acids: CAISEREGVGGYTF. The CDR3 DNA reads TGTGCCATCAGTGAGCGGGAGGGGGTAGGAGGCTACACCTTC.